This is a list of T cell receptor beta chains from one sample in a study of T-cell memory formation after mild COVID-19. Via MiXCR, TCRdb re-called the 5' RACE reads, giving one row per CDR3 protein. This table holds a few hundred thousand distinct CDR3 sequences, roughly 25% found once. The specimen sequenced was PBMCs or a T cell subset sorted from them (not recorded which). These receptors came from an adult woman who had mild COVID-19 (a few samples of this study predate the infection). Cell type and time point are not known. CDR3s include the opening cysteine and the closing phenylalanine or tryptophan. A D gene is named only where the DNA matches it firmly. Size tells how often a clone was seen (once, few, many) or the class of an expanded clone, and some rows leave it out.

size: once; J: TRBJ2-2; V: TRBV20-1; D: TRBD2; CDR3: CSARIPNRRGGTGELFF; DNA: TGCAGTGCTAGAATCCCCAACCGGCGGGGGGGGACCGGGGAGCTGTTTTTT
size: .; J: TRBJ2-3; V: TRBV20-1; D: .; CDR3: CSATPPGGLTDTQYF; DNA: TGCAGTGCTACCCCCCCCGGGGGGCTAACAGATACGCAGTATTTT
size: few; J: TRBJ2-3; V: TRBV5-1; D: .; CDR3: CASNSASGTDTQYF; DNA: TGCGCCAGCAACTCGGCTAGCGGCACAGATACGCAGTATTTT
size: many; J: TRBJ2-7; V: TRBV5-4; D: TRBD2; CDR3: CASSLESSGMIYEQYF; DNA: TGTGCCAGCAGCTTGGAGAGTAGCGGGATGATATACGAGCAGTACTTC
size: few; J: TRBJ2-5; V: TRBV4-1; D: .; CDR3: CASSPRVAAQETQYF; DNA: TGCGCCAGCAGCCCCAGGGTAGCGGCCCAAGAGACCCAGTACTTC
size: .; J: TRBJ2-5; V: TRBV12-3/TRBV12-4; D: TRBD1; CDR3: CASSRGQEIVKTQYF; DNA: TGTGCCAGCAGTCGGGGACAGGAGATTGTGAAGACCCAGTACTTC
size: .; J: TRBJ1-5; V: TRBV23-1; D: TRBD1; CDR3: CASSRGQCNQPQHF; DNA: TGCGCCAGCAGTCGGGGACAGTGCAATCAGCCCCAGCATTTT
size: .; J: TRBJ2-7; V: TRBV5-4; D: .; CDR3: CASSSPGSSYEQYF; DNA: TGTGCCAGCAGCTCGCCGGGTTCCTCCTACGAGCAGTACTTC
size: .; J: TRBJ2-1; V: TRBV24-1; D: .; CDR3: CATSDPRGGNEQFF; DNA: TGTGCCACCAGTGACCCCCGGGGAGGCAATGAGCAGTTCTTC
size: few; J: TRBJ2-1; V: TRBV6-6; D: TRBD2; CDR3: CASSYTAGGPYNEQFF; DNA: TGTGCCAGCAGTTACACAGCGGGAGGGCCTTACAATGAGCAGTTCTTC
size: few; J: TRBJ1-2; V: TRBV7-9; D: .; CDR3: CASSLAAPWTAGYGYTF; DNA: TGTGCCAGCAGCTTAGCGGCCCCCTGGACAGCCGGCTATGGCTACACCTTC
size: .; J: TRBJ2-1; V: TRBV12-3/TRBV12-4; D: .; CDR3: CASSLMGEGYNEQFF; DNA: TGTGCCAGCAGCCTTATGGGGGAAGGTTACAATGAGCAGTTCTTC
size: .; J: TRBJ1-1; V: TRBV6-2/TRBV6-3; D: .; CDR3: CASSYSPGGLDTEAFF; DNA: TGTGCCAGCAGTTACTCCCCTGGGGGACTGGACACTGAAGCTTTCTTT
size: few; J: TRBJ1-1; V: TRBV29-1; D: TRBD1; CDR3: CSVGPSGTVNTEAFF; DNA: TGCAGCGTCGGCCCCTCCGGGACAGTGAACACTGAAGCTTTCTTT
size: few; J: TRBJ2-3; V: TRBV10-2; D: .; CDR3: CASSESPSGATQYF; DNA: TGCGCCAGCAGTGAGTCTCCTTCCGGGGCGACGCAGTATTTT
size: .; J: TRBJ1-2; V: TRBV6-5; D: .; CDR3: CASSYPEGYGYTF; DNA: TGTGCCAGCAGTTACCCCGAAGGTTATGGCTACACCTTC
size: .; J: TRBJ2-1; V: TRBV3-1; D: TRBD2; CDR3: CASGRLAGGHEQFF; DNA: TGTGCCAGCGGTCGACTAGCGGGAGGGCATGAGCAGTTCTTC
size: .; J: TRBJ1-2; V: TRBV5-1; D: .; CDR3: CASSAGRLNNYGYTF; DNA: TGCGCCAGCAGCGCGGGACGGCTCAATAACTATGGCTACACCTTC
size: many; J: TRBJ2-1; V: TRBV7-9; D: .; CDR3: CASSFGPEQFF; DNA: TGTGCCAGCAGCTTTGGTCCTGAGCAGTTCTTC
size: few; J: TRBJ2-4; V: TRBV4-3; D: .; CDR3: CASSQDQGGPINF; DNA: TGCGCCAGCAGCCAAGATCAGGGGGGACCGATAAACTTC
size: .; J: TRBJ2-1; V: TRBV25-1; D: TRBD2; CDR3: CASSGPGREVVEQFF; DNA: TGTGCCAGCAGTGGGCCCGGGCGGGAGGTCGTTGAGCAGTTCTTC
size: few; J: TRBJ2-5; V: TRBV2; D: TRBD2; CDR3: CASSESKTETSEETQYF; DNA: TGTGCCAGCAGTGAGAGCAAGACGGAGACTAGCGAGGAGACCCAGTACTTC
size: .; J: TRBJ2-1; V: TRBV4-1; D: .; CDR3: CASSQTTGYNEQFF; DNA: TGCGCCAGCAGCCAAACAACAGGGTACAATGAGCAGTTCTTC
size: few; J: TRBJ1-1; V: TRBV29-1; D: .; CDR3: CSVDGVYPEAFF; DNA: TGCAGCGTTGATGGGGTCTATCCTGAAGCTTTCTTT
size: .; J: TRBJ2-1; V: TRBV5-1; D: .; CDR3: CASSIRQPNEQFF; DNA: TGCGCCAGCAGCATACGACAGCCCAATGAGCAGTTCTTC
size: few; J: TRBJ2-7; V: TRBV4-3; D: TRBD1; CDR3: CASSHSGTGESYEQYF; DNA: TGCGCCAGCAGCCACAGCGGGACAGGGGAATCCTACGAGCAGTACTTC
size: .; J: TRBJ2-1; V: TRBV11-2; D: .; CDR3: CASSFSSGADEQFF; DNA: TGTGCCAGCAGCTTTAGTTCTGGGGCGGATGAGCAGTTCTTC
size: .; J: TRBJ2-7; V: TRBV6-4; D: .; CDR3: CASSASDHYEQYF; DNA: TGTGCCAGCAGTGCCTCGGATCATTACGAGCAGTACTTC
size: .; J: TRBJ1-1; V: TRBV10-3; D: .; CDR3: CAISESSRVLEAFF; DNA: TGTGCCATCAGTGAGTCTAGTCGTGTCTTAGAAGCTTTCTTT
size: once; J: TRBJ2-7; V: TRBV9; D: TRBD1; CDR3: CASSVAGQMSSYEQYF; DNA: TGTGCCAGCAGCGTAGCGGGACAGATGAGCTCCTACGAGCAGTACTTC
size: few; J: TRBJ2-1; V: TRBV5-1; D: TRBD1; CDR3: CASSSGTGGNEQFF; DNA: TGCGCCAGCAGCTCCGGGACAGGGGGCAATGAGCAGTTCTTC
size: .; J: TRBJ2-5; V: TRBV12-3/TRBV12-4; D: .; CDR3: CASSLWGMKTQYF; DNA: TGTGCCAGCAGTTTATGGGGGATGAAGACCCAGTACTTC
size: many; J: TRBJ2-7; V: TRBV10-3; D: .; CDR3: CAISESSYEQYF; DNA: TGTGCCATCAGTGAGTCCTCCTACGAGCAGTACTTC
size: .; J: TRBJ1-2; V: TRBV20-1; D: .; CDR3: CSASFRDIRRGYTF; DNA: TGCAGTGCCAGCTTCCGGGACATAAGGAGAGGCTACACCTTC
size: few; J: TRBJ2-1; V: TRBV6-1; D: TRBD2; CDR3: CASSHQAGANEQFF; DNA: TGTGCCAGCAGCCACCAAGCGGGAGCGAATGAGCAGTTCTTC
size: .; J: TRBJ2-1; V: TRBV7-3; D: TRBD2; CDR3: CASSLGTRGGWDEQFF; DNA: TGTGCCAGCAGCTTAGGGACTAGAGGGGGGTGGGATGAGCAGTTCTTC
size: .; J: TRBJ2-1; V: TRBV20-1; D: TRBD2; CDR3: CSAPAGTSGSNHNEQFF; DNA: TGCAGTGCCCCCGCGGGGACTAGCGGGAGTAATCACAATGAGCAGTTCTTC
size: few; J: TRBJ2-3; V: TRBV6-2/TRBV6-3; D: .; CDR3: CAISGATDTQYF; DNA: TGTGCCATTTCGGGGGCGACAGATACGCAGTATTTT
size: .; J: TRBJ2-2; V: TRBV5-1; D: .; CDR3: CASSLEGDTGELFF; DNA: TGCGCCAGCAGCTTGGAAGGGGACACCGGGGAGCTGTTTTTT
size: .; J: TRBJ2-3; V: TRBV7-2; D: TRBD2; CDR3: CASSSGLARTQYF; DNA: TGTGCCAGCAGCTCGGGACTAGCCAGGACGCAGTATTTT
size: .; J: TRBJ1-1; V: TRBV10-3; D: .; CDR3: CAISEKGNTEAFF; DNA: TGTGCCATCAGTGAGAAGGGGAACACTGAAGCTTTCTTT
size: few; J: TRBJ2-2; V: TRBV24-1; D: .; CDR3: CATRRNTGELFF; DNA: TGTGCCACCAGGAGAAACACCGGGGAGCTGTTTTTT
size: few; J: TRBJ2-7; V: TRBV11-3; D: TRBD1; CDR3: CASSTRGQGSNEQYF; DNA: TGTGCCAGCAGCACCCGCGGACAGGGGTCCAACGAGCAGTACTTC
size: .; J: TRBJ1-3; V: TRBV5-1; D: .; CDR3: CASSLNSGQSGNTIYF; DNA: TGCGCCAGCAGCTTGAACAGCGGTCAGTCTGGAAACACCATATATTTT
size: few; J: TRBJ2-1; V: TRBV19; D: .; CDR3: CASSPDWGRVEQFF; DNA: TGTGCCAGTAGTCCCGATTGGGGGCGGGTTGAGCAGTTCTTC
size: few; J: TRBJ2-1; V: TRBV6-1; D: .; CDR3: CASGTGLIHNEQFF; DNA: TGTGCCAGCGGGACGGGGTTGATTCACAATGAGCAGTTCTTC
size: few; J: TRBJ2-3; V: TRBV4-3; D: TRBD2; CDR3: CASSQGVAGTQYF; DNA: TGCGCCAGCAGCCAAGGAGTAGCGGGTACGCAGTATTTT
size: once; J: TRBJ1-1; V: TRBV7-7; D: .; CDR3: CASSPGGITEAFF; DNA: TGTGCTAGCAGCCCCGGAGGGATAACTGAAGCTTTCTTT
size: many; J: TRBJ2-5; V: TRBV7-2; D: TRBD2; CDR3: CASSSGLAETQYF; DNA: TGTGCCAGCAGCTCGGGACTAGCGGAGACCCAGTACTTC
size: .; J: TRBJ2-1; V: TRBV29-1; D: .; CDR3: CSVEERTGVNEQFF; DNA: TGCAGCGTTGAAGAAAGGACGGGGGTTAATGAGCAGTTCTTC
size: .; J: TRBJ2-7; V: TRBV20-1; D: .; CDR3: CSARSGHLSYEQYF; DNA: TGCAGTGCTCGCTCCGGACACCTCTCCTACGAGCAGTACTTC
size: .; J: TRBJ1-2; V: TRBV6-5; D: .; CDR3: CASSYSEGNGYTF; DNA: TGTGCCAGCAGTTACTCTGAGGGTAATGGCTACACCTTC
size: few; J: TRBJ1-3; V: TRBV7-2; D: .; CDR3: CASSFGGPGNTIYF; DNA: TGTGCCAGCAGCTTCGGGGGACCTGGAAACACCATATATTTT
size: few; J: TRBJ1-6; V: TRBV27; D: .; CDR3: CASSLSSGQSSPLHF; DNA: TGTGCCAGCAGTTTATCATCTGGACAAAGCTCACCCCTCCACTTT